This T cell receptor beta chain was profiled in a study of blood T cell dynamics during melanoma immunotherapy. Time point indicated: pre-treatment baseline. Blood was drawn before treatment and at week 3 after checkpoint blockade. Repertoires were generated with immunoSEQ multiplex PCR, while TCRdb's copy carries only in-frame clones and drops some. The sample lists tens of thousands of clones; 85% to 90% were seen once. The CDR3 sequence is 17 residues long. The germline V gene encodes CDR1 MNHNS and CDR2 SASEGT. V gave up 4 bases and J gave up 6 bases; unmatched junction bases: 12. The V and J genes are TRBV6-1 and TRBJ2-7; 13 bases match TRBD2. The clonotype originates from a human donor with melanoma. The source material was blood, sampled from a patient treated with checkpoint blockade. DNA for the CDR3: TGTGCCAGCAGTGCAACTAGCGGGGGGGCCTTCCTAGGCGAGCAGTACTTC. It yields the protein CASSATSGGAFLGEQYF.